Following are 27 T cell receptor beta chains from one sample sequenced in a study of T cells after posttransplantation cyclophosphamide. Treatment was busulfan-fludarabine conditioning, a marrow graft, and cyclophosphamide on days +3 and +4. Data came from immunoSEQ multiplex PCR; TCRdb stores just in-frame clones and leaves some out. Among over 3,000 clones listed, 69% were seen once. This specimen consisted of CD8+ T cells sorted from PBMCs, obtained about 1,200 days after allogeneic stem cell transplant with posttransplant cyclophosphamide. The receptor set was obtained from a female patient aged 40-49 years who received an allogeneic stem cell transplant from a related donor, was CMV-positive, and had no GVHD. Some T cells here may be from the graft donor.

Points on this clone: The sample has other DNA sequences that encode this CDR3 too. The chain carries TRBV2 and TRBJ1-5; D not certain. CDR1 SNHLY and CDR2 FYNNEI come from the germline V gene. The CDR3 covers 12 residues. V was pared by 6 bases and J by 4 bases, with 7 bases between. CDR3 protein: CASSPVNQPQHF. As DNA, the CDR3 is TGTGCCAGCAGCCCAGTAAATCAGCCCCAGCATTTT.

In its sample, this clone was seen a few times. The gene calls are TRBV4-1 and TRBJ1-5; D is unclear. The V end was cut by 1 base, the J end by 0 bases, with 10 bases between. The CDR3 is made up of 16 amino acids. Germline values: CDR1 MGHRA, CDR2 YSYEKL. Here the CDR3 reads CASSQAIASSNQPQHF. As DNA, the CDR3 is TGCGCCAGCAGCCAAGCAATCGCCAGTAGCAATCAGCCCCAGCATTTT.

To note about this clone: Mismatch with germline at one junction end may stem from a read error. The rearrangement joins TRBV2 to TRBJ2-7; D perhaps matches TRBD2 (5 bases). This CDR3 has 16 residues. The germline gives CDR1 SNHLY, CDR2 FYNNEI. CDR3 sequence (DNA): TGTGCCAGCAGGGAAGCGCACACGGGGATAAACTACGAGCAGTGCTTC. Amino acid sequence: CASREAHTGINYEQCF.

The J gene is TRBJ2-7, the V gene TRBV6-1; TRBD1 aligns across 12 bases. V gave up 3 bases and J gave up 0 bases; unmatched junction bases: 6. CDR3 size: 17 residues. Per germline, CDR1 MNHNS and CDR2 SASEGT. The CDR3 reads CASSDAGQGAFSYEQYF. The CDR3 DNA sequence: TGTGCCAGCAGTGATGCGGGACAGGGGGCTTTCTCCTACGAGCAGTACTTC.

The chain combines TRBV7-9 with TRBJ1-6; D is uncertain. The CDR3 is made up of 13 amino acids. Trimming cost V 6 bases and J 7 bases, with 10 bases left between them. In germline, CDR1 is SEHNR, CDR2 FQNEAQ (reference sequence). Here the CDR3 DNA reads TGTGCCAGCAGGCCGGAGGGAAATTCACCCCTCCACTTT. Residues: CASRPEGNSPLHF.

This chain uses TRBV7-9 with TRBJ2-2; TRBD2 matches 8 bases. Germline loops: CDR1 SEHNR, CDR2 FQNEAQ (reference sequence). V trimming: 3 bases; J trimming: 4 bases; junction bases outside the gene matches: 7. The CDR3 runs to 16 residues. As DNA, the CDR3 is TGTGCCAGCAGCTTCCCGGGGGGGGAGGCCACCGGGGAGCTGTTTTTT. Protein sequence: CASSFPGGEATGELFF.

The V call is TRBV7-9, the J call TRBJ2-5; TRBD1 might be the D (6 bases). This CDR3 is 14 amino acids long. V dropped 7 bases and J dropped 5 bases, with 17 bases sitting between them. Germline CDR1 SEHNR, CDR2 FQNEAQ (reference sequence). The DNA of the CDR3 is TGTGCCAGCACCCTAAGGGGGTTCCCCGAGACCCAGTACTTC. This translates into CASTLRGFPETQYF.

The J gene is TRBJ2-5, the V gene TRBV9, with 9 bases that match TRBD1. The DNA end lines up better with TRBJ2-7; the J call may be wrong. This CDR3 is 15 amino acids long. Germline CDR1 is SGDLS and CDR2 is YYNGEE. The CDR3 is CASFIGQGTAYEQYF. The CDR3 bases are TGTGCCAGTTTTATCGGACAGGGGACGGCCTACGAGCAGTACTTC.

The chain combines TRBV5-4 with TRBJ2-3; 7 bases are a match to TRBD2. The V gene's germline CDR1 is SGHNT and CDR2 YYREEE (reference sequence). CDR3 length equals 15 residues. The V and J ends lost 4 bases and 1 base, in that order; junction bases with no gene match: 6. The CDR3 DNA reads as TGTGCCAGCAGCCACGGGACTACCCGCACAGATACGCAGTATTTT. As protein: CASSHGTTRTDTQYF.

This chain uses TRBV13 with TRBJ2-7; 9 bases match TRBD1. With V trimmed by 5 bases and J by 2 bases, 7 bases remained unmatched. Germline CDR1 is PRHDT and CDR2 is FYEKMQ (reference sequence). This CDR3 contains 15 residues. The CDR3 region has the DNA TGTGCCAGCAGCATCGGACAGGGGACGGCCTACGAGCAGTACTTC. Protein sequence: CASSIGQGTAYEQYF.

The rearrangement joins TRBV27 to TRBJ2-3; tentative D call: TRBD2 (5 bases). The CDR3 totals 16 residues. The V gene's germline CDR1 is MNHEY and CDR2 SMNVEV (reference sequence). V dropped 6 bases and J dropped 0 bases, with 16 bases sitting between them. The CDR3 protein is CASSPRLATSTDTQYF. DNA for the CDR3: TGTGCCAGCAGCCCAAGGTTAGCGACTAGCACAGATACGCAGTATTTT.

A note on this clone: Additional DNA sequences in this sample encode the identical CDR3. The chain carries TRBV9 and TRBJ2-7; a possible D gene is TRBD1 (6 bases). This CDR3 region has 15 residues. Germline V CDR1 and CDR2: SGDLS, YYNGEE. The V gene lost 8 bases and the J gene lost 4 bases, with 22 bases spanning the gap. The CDR3 is CASIIGQRTAYEQYF. CDR3 nucleotides: TGTGCCAGTATTATCGGACAGAGGACGGCATACGAGCAGTACTTC.

This sequence joins TRBV28 and TRBJ1-2; unclear D gene. Germline CDR1 and CDR2: MDHEN and SYDVKM. Trimming shortened V by 3 bases and J by 2 bases, and 10 bases separated the two germline ends. This CDR3 is 14 amino acids long. CDR3 DNA: TGTGCCAGCAGTTTCTTCTACAGCAACTATGGCTACACCTTC. It codes for CASSFFYSNYGYTF.

V usage is TRBV25-1 and J usage is TRBJ2-7, with D maybe TRBD1 (5 bases). The CDR3 length is 14 residues. Germline values: CDR1 MGHDK, CDR2 SYGVNS. V dropped 2 bases and J dropped 2 bases, with 10 bases sitting between them. The CDR3 region has the DNA TGTGCCAGCAGTGAAAAGGGGTTTCCCTACGAGCAGTACTTC. Its translation is CASSEKGFPYEQYF.

J is TRBJ2-7 and V is TRBV9; 15 positions agree with TRBD2. This CDR3 has 17 residues. Germline CDR1 is SGDLS and CDR2 is YYNGEE. The ends lost 3 bases at V and 3 bases at J; junction bases unmatched: 7. The CDR3 protein is CASSEGLAGGARYEQYF. CDR3 DNA sequence: TGTGCCAGCAGCGAGGGACTAGCGGGGGGTGCCCGCTACGAGCAGTACTTC.

This clone was seen only once. The chain links TRBV27 to TRBJ2-1; 9 bases align to TRBD2. The CDR3 spans 20 residues. The germline gives CDR1 MNHEY, CDR2 SMNVEV (reference sequence). V gave up 4 bases and J gave up 1 base; unmatched junction bases: 17. This CDR3 is CASSSGVLRGGKGSYNEQFF. The CDR3 DNA sequence: TGTGCCAGCAGTTCTGGGGTCTTGCGGGGGGGCAAAGGTTCCTACAATGAGCAGTTCTTC.

The chain links TRBV27 to TRBJ1-2; 8 bases fit TRBD1. Germline trimming cut 7 bases from V and 1 base from J; bases unmatched to any gene: 5. This CDR3 comprises 14 residues. Per germline, CDR1 MNHEY and CDR2 SMNVEV (reference sequence). CDR3 DNA: TGTGCCAGCAAACAGGGGGTCCTTAACTATGGCTACACCTTC. Translation: CASKQGVLNYGYTF.

As regards this clone: The junction shows a germline mismatch at one end, possibly a read error. J is TRBJ2-7 and V is TRBV6-1; TRBD1 matches 7 bases. CDR3 size: 14 residues. Germline assignment: CDR1 MNHNS and CDR2 SASEGT. In DNA form, the CDR3 reads TGCGCCAGCAGGGAAAACGGACAGGCCTGCGAGCAGTACTTC. Its translation is CASRENGQACEQYF.

In this sample, this clone turned up once. The rearrangement uses TRBV9 and TRBJ2-7; a possible D gene is TRBD1 (6 bases). Looked up from germline, CDR1 is SGDLS and CDR2 is YYNGEE. The length of the CDR3 is 14 residues. Trimming stripped 4 bases from V and 0 bases from J, with 11 bases between. The CDR3 nucleotides read TGTGCCAGCAGCCAAGGGGGAGCCTCCTACGAGCAGTACTTC. This translates into CASSQGGASYEQYF.

This chain links TRBV7-9 with TRBJ2-7; 8 bases are shared with TRBD1. The CDR3 loop spans 15 amino acids. V dropped 5 bases and J dropped 0; count of bases not matched to a gene: 6. Germline-derived CDR1 and CDR2 are SEHNR and FQNEAQ (reference sequence). Here the CDR3 DNA reads TGTGCCAGCAGCCGGGACAGGCCTCCCTCCTACGAGCAGTACTTC. Translated, it gives CASSRDRPPSYEQYF.

This clone was observed once. Within the sample, other DNA sequences also encode this same CDR3. J is TRBJ2-7 and V is TRBV9; D is perhaps TRBD1 (6 bases). The germline V gene encodes CDR1 SGDLS and CDR2 YYNGEE. V was shortened by 8 bases and J by 4 bases, with 22 bases between the two germline ends. The CDR3 loop spans 15 amino acids. This CDR3 is CASIFKQGTAYEQYF. The CDR3 nucleotides read TGTGCCAGTATCTTCAAGCAGGGGACGGCATACGAGCAGTACTTC.

Of note for this clone: Other DNA sequences in this specimen translate into the identical CDR3. The J gene is TRBJ2-7, the V gene TRBV9; D is perhaps TRBD1 (6 bases). The CDR3 contains 15 residues. CDR1 and CDR2 (germline): SGDLS, YYNGEE. CDR3 residues: CVCFFKQGTAYEQYF. CDR3 in DNA: TGTGTCTGTTTTTTCAAGCAGGGGACGGCATACGAGCAGTACTTC.

The chain combines TRBV4-3 with TRBJ2-2; 12 nucleotides line up with TRBD2. There are 20 residues in the CDR3. Per germline, CDR1 LGHNA and CDR2 YSLEER. With V trimmed by 0 bases and J by 7 bases, 15 bases remained unmatched. CDR3 coding DNA: TGCGCCAGCAGCCAAGATTTGGCTAGCGGGGGGGCCATTTATAGCGGGGAGCTGTTTTTT. Translating gives CASSQDLASGGAIYSGELFF.

This clone showed up just a few times. This sample also contains other DNA sequences that code for the same CDR3. The chain links TRBV9 to TRBJ2-7; possibly TRBD1 for D (6 bases). Germline CDR1 SGDLS, CDR2 YYNGEE. This CDR3 comprises 15 residues. Trimming took 9 bases from V and 4 from J, leaving 23 bases between them. The DNA for the CDR3 is TGTGCCATTTGTTTCGGGCAGGGGACGGCATACGAGCAGTACTTC. Residues: CAICFGQGTAYEQYF.

This clone showed up just a few times. This sequence joins TRBV6-1 and TRBJ1-5, with D hard to call. Between the trimmed V and J ends, which lost 6 bases and 4 bases, there was a span of 13 bases. CDR1 and CDR2 (germline): MNHNS, SASEGT. This CDR3 is built from 14 residues. The CDR3 protein is CASRPVGRNQPQHF. The DNA of the CDR3 is TGTGCCAGCAGACCCGTCGGTCGGAATCAGCCCCAGCATTTT.

The rearrangement links TRBV28 to TRBJ2-7, with 8 bases lining up with TRBD1. This CDR3 contains 15 residues. Germline V CDR1 and CDR2: MDHEN, SYDVKM. V lost 4 bases and J lost 5; bases outside the gene matches: 10. The CDR3 spells CASSSPGQGGNEQYF. The CDR3 region has the DNA TGTGCCAGCAGTTCTCCTGGACAGGGTGGGAACGAGCAGTACTTC.

This clone was seen a few times. At one end the junction does not follow the germline gene, possibly because of a read error. The same CDR3 can be traced to other DNA sequences in this sample. The chain has TRBV9 and TRBJ2-7; 8 bases are a match to TRBD1. Germline loops: CDR1 SGDLS, CDR2 YYNGEE. The CDR3 totals 15 residues. CDR3 DNA sequence: TGTGCCTGCAGCATCAGACAGGGGACGGCCTACGAGCAGTACTTC. Its protein product is CACSIRQGTAYEQYF. The full variable domain, with the rest looked up from reference TRBV9 and TRBJ2-7, is DSGVTQTPKHLITATGQRVTLRCSPRSGDLSVYWYQQSLDQGLQFLIQYYNGEERAKGNILERFSAQQFPDLHSELNLSSLELGDSALYFCACSIRQGTAYEQYFGPGTRLTVT.